This passage covers 30 T cell receptor beta chains from one sample sequenced in a study of tumor-infiltrating lymphocytes in primary liver carcinoma. The researchers produced TCR beta cDNA from around 500 ng total RNA with a constant-region primer. Three nested multiplex PCR rounds, a slightly modified ARM-PCR method, built the TCR beta libraries. Rounds one and two of PCR, each of 10 cycles, were primed with TRBV1-TRBV30 forward primers and a C-beta reverse primer. MiXCR, applied by TCRdb to the multiplex PCR reads, yields one record per CDR3 protein. Counted here are 250,000 to 400,000 distinct CDR3 sequences, 65% occurring once; the ten biggest clones make up approximately 9%. Germline DNA was extracted alongside blood RNA, which was obtained from unsorted whole blood. The sequenced material came from peripheral blood. All receptors come from a man in his forties with primary liver carcinoma and hepatitis B virus infection.

With regard to this clonotype: At one end the junction does not follow the germline gene, possibly because of a read error. The rearrangement joins TRBV5-4 to TRBJ2-2; maybe TRBD2 (5 bases). Germline assignment: CDR1 SGHNT and CDR2 YYREEE (reference sequence). CDR3 length equals 13 residues. As DNA, the CDR3 is TGTGCCAGCAGCTCCGCGAGGACCGGGGAGTTGTTTTTT. It is translated as CASSSARTGELFF.

As concerns this clonotype: Likely a read error: the CDR3 ends without its conserved phenylalanine or tryptophan. The chain uses TRBV11-2 and TRBJ2-1; D unclear. The germline V gene has CDR1 SGHAT and CDR2 FQNNGV. The CDR3 extends over 13 amino acids. Trimming pared 1 base from V and 6 bases from J, leaving 7 bases between. CDR3 region: CASSLASCNEQFL. The CDR3, as DNA: TGTGCCAGCAGCTTAGCGTCTTGCAATGAGCAGTTCCTC.

Notes on this clonotype: This may arise from a read error, as a much more abundant clone is one base away. The genes are TRBV12-3 or TRBV12-4 and TRBJ2-7; D tentatively reads TRBD1 or TRBD2 (5 bases each). The CDR3 has 14 amino acids. Trimming removed 8 bases from V and 2 bases from J, with 16 bases in between. DNA of the CDR3: TGTGCCAGCGATAGGGGAGTAGTGGCCTACGAGCAGTACTTC. As protein: CASDRGVVAYEQYF.

This clonotype is a singleton in its sample. The missing conserved phenylalanine or tryptophan at the end of this CDR3 makes a read error likely. The rearrangement joins TRBV13 to TRBJ2-7; D may be TRBD1 (7 bases). In germline, CDR1 is PRHDT, CDR2 FYEKMQ (reference sequence). The CDR3 loop spans 13 amino acids. V was trimmed by 5 bases and J by 5 bases, leaving 13 bases between them. The CDR3 bases are TGTGCCAGCAGCCTTCAGGGGGGCGACGAGCAGTACTAC. Translation gives CASSLQGGDEQYY.

As to this clonotype: This may come from a read error, since a much larger clone is one base off. The chain couples TRBV29-1 to TRBJ2-3, with 7 nucleotides matching TRBD2. The CDR3 covers 14 residues. The J segment lost 6 bases and the V segment lost 4 bases, leaving 10 bases of the junction unmatched. Germline loops: CDR1 SQVTM, CDR2 ANQGSEA. CDR3 sequence: CSVGSLTSVDTQYF. CDR3 DNA: TGCAGCGTTGGAAGTCTAACTAGCGTGGATACGCAGTATTTT.

This clonotype was seen just once. At one end the junction does not follow the germline gene, possibly because of a read error. The CDR3 region has the DNA TGTGCCGGCAGCTTAGAGGTGGGGGTTACGCAGTATTTT. Its protein is CAGSLEVGVTQYF. The rearrangement links TRBV11-2 to TRBJ2-3; perhaps D is TRBD1 or TRBD2 (5 bases each). The CDR3 sequence is 13 residues long. Germline assignment: CDR1 SGHAT and CDR2 FQNNGV.

As concerns this clonotype: A read error may produce the germline difference seen at one junction end. V usage is TRBV6-1 and J usage is TRBJ2-1, with 8 bases aligning to TRBD1. The CDR3 is 16 residues long. The germline CDR1 and CDR2 sequences are MNHNS and SASEGT. In DNA, the CDR3 is TGTGCCAGCATCGACCGGAGACAGGGGCTTTGTAATGAACAGTTCTTC. Translated: CASIDRRQGLCNEQFF.

Concerning this clonotype: The germline gene is not matched at one end of the junction; a read error may be the cause. The rearrangement joins TRBV12-5 to TRBJ2-3, with D possibly matching TRBD2 (6 bases). Germline V lookup: CDR1 LGHNT, CDR2 FRNRAP. This CDR3 is built from 17 residues. CDR3 DNA sequence: TGTACTAGTGGTTCCGACGGTTTGGAGGGGAGCACAGATACGCAGTATTTT. It translates to CTSGSDGLEGSTDTQYF.

This clonotype was seen repeatedly, ten times or more. The rearrangement uses TRBV6-7 and TRBJ1-1; no clear D. TRBV6-7 has ORF status, its function being uncertain. Trimming cost V 7 bases and J 0 bases, with 12 bases left between them. This CDR3 contains 14 residues. The CDR3 nucleotides read TGTGCCAGCACCCAACCACGGATGAACACTGAAGCTTTCTTT. Translated, it gives CASTQPRMNTEAFF.

The gene calls are TRBV25-1 and TRBJ2-7; 8 nucleotides match TRBD1. Germline V CDR1 and CDR2: MGHDK, SYGVNS. The CDR3 contains 14 residues. V gave up 3 bases and J gave up 6 bases; unmatched junction bases: 7. DNA for the CDR3: TGTGCCAGCAGTGAGGAGGACAGGGCGCTCGAGCAGTACTTC. Encoded protein: CASSEEDRALEQYF.

This clonotype showed up just a few times. V is TRBV12-3 or TRBV12-4 and J is TRBJ1-1, with D possibly being TRBD1 (6 bases). The CDR3 spans 14 residues. The V end was cut by 1 base, the J end by 4 bases, with 10 bases between. The CDR3 is CASSLDQGITEAFF. DNA for the CDR3: TGTGCCAGCAGTTTAGACCAGGGGATCACTGAAGCTTTCTTT.

The chain joins TRBV7-3 to TRBJ1-1; D gene uncertain. From germline, CDR1 is SGHTA and CDR2 FQGTGA. Between the trimmed V and J ends, which lost 2 bases and 4 bases, there was a span of 11 bases. The CDR3 loop spans 14 amino acids. The CDR3 loop is CASSLLGMSTEAFF. CDR3 bases: TGTGCCAGCAGCTTATTGGGAATGAGCACTGAAGCTTTCTTT.

The V and J genes are TRBV10-1 and TRBJ2-3, with a possible D match to TRBD2 (6 bases). The CDR3 runs 16 residues. V gave up 3 bases and J gave up 0 bases, with 13 bases separating them. Germline V CDR1 and CDR2: WNHNN, SYGVQD (reference sequence). The CDR3 DNA sequence: TGCGCCAGCAGTGAATCGGGGCGGGGAAGCACAGATACGCAGTATTTT. This translates into CASSESGRGSTDTQYF.

This clonotype was seen only once. This clone may be a read error of a much larger clone one base away. The V call is TRBV6-2 or TRBV6-3, the J call TRBJ1-5, with no clear D. This CDR3 region has 12 residues. The V gene's germline CDR1 is MNHEY and CDR2 SVGEGT. The CDR3 sequence is CSSNHGIQPQHF. The CDR3 coding sequence is TGTTCCAGCAACCATGGGATACAGCCCCAGCATTTT.

The chain carries TRBV5-1 and TRBJ2-7; D might be TRBD1 (7 bases). The V and J ends lost 6 bases and 6 bases respectively, with 22 bases between them. This CDR3 region has 15 residues. Germline V gives CDR1 SGHRS, CDR2 YFSETQ. CDR3 in DNA: TGCGCCAGCACCCTACATACCAGGGGGGCGTCCGAGCAGTACTTC. Its protein product is CASTLHTRGASEQYF. The entire variable domain, with the rest obtained from reference TRBV5-1 and TRBJ2-7, is as follows: KAGVTQTPRYLIKTRGQQVTLSCSPISGHRSVSWYQQTPGQGLQFLFEYFSETQRNKGNFPGRFSGRQFSNSRSEMNVSTLELGDSALYLCASTLHTRGASEQYFGPGTRLTVT.

This clonotype was seen at least ten times. The chain carries TRBV6-5 and TRBJ2-3, with TRBD2 matching 7 bases. In germline, CDR1 is MNHEY, CDR2 SVGAGI. The length of the CDR3 is 16 residues. J gave up 6 bases and V 6 bases, and 15 bases lay outside the gene matches. Here the CDR3 reads CASSRHLSGGIDTQYF. The DNA for the CDR3 is TGTGCCAGCAGCCGACACCTCTCCGGGGGGATCGATACGCAGTATTTT.

This clonotype has only a few counts. The J gene is TRBJ2-1, the V gene TRBV14, with D perhaps TRBD1 (6 bases). Germline V lookup: CDR1 SGHDN, CDR2 FVKESK. CDR3 size: 15 residues. V was trimmed by 4 bases and J by 4 bases, leaving 14 bases between them. CDR3 protein: CASSPRDTKYNEQFF. The CDR3, as DNA: TGTGCCAGCAGCCCCCGGGACACCAAATACAATGAGCAGTTCTTC.

Points on this clonotype: This could be a read error, since a much larger clone is one nucleotide away. The V gene is TRBV7-8, the J gene TRBJ2-3, with D perhaps given as TRBD1 or TRBD2 (5 bases each). The germline CDR1 and CDR2 sequences are SGHVS and FQNEAQ. This CDR3 has 15 amino acids. CDR3 loop: CASNLKRGGTDTQYF. In nucleotides, the CDR3 is TGTGCCAGCAACTTAAAGAGGGGTGGCACAGATACGCAGTATTTT. Using reference TRBV7-8 and TRBJ2-3 for the parts outside the CDR3, the full variable domain is GAGVSQSPRYKVAKRGQDVALRCDPISGHVSLFWYQQALGQGPEFLTYFQNEAQLDKSGLPSDRFFAERPEGSVSTLKIQRTQQEDSAVYLCASNLKRGGTDTQYFGPGTRLTVL.

As for this clonotype: No conserved phenylalanine or tryptophan ends this CDR3, so it is likely a read error. The chain couples TRBV11-2 to TRBJ2-7, with D perhaps TRBD1 (6 bases). Germline V lookup: CDR1 SGHAT, CDR2 FQNNGV. The CDR3 loop spans 14 amino acids. CDR3 bases: TGTGCCAGCAGCTTCTCTGGGGGCTCCTACGAACAGTACCTC. Its translation is CASSFSGGSYEQYL.

In this sample, this clonotype turned up a few times. The chain recombines TRBV6-6 with TRBJ2-7; no definite D call. The CDR3 runs 11 residues. In germline, CDR1 is MNHNY, CDR2 SVGAGI (reference sequence). Trimming took off 6 bases at V and 4 bases at J, with 7 bases between the two ends. CDR3 sequence reads: CASRLQYEQYF. CDR3 DNA sequence: TGTGCCAGCAGGCTACAATACGAGCAGTACTTC.

This clonotype was found once. At one boundary the junction diverges from the germline segment, which might be a read error. V usage is TRBV4-2 and J usage is TRBJ2-1; 10 bases line up with TRBD2. CDR1 is LGHNA, CDR2 YNFKEQ, per germline. This CDR3 has 18 amino acids. The CDR3 nucleotides read TGTGCCAGCAGCCAAGCGACTAGCGGGCTCAACTCCTACAATGAGCGGTTCTTC. It translates to CASSQATSGLNSYNERFF.

About this clonotype itself: At one boundary the junction diverges from the germline segment, which might be a read error. The V call is TRBV29-1, the J call TRBJ2-1; 15 bases line up with TRBD2. Germline V lookup: CDR1 SQVTM, CDR2 ANQGSEA. The CDR3 spans 14 residues. This chain's CDR3 is CSVSGLAGGNEQSF. The CDR3 bases are TGCAGCGTCTCGGGACTAGCGGGGGGCAATGAGCAGTCCTTC.

This clonotype has only a few counts. The chain carries TRBV5-1 and TRBJ2-1; D unresolved. The V end lost 0 bases, the J end lost 6 bases, and 13 bases lay between the germline ends. Germline V lookup: CDR1 SGHRS, CDR2 YFSETQ. CDR3 size: 15 residues. In DNA, the CDR3 is TGCGCCAGCAGCTTGGGGGCCGCCACCGGCAATGAGCAGTTCTTC. This sequence encodes CASSLGAATGNEQFF. Full variable domain (missing parts from reference TRBV5-1 and TRBJ2-1): KAGVTQTPRYLIKTRGQQVTLSCSPISGHRSVSWYQQTPGQGLQFLFEYFSETQRNKGNFPGRFSGRQFSNSRSEMNVSTLELGDSALYLCASSLGAATGNEQFFGPGTRLTVL.

The chain has TRBV11-2 and TRBJ2-5; the match to TRBD1 covers 8 bases. The V and J ends lost 2 bases and 5 bases, in that order; junction bases with no gene match: 10. This CDR3 contains 16 residues. From germline, CDR1 is SGHAT and CDR2 FQNNGV. CDR3 DNA: TGTGCCAGCAGCTTACAGGGGGCCGCTTGTTATGAGACCCAGTACTTC. Protein: CASSLQGAACYETQYF. The variable domain in full, with the rest retrieved from reference TRBV11-2 and TRBJ2-5, is EAGVAQSPRYKIIEKRQSVAFWCNPISGHATLYWYQQILGQGPKLLIQFQNNGVVDDSQLPKDRFSAERLKGVDSTLKIQPAKLEDSAVYLCASSLQGAACYETQYFGPGTRLLVL.

On this clonotype: A much larger clone is a single base away; this may be a read error. This chain joins TRBV4-2 and TRBJ1-5; D gene ambiguous. Germline CDR1 reads LGHNA; CDR2 reads YNFKEQ. The CDR3 totals 13 residues. This CDR3 is CASSQDSGQPRHF. CDR3 bases: TGTGCCAGCAGCCAAGATTCTGGGCAGCCCCGGCATTTT.

This clonotype has a handful of counts. This could be a read error, since a much larger clone is one nucleotide away. This chain's CDR3 is CASSLFGNSGTGELFF. CDR3 nucleotides: TGTGCCAGCAGCTTGTTTGGCAACTCAGGTACCGGGGAGCTGTTTTTT. The J gene is TRBJ2-2, the V gene TRBV5-6, with D unresolved. V was trimmed by 1 base and J by 5 bases, leaving 15 bases between them. This CDR3 has 16 residues. CDR1 is SGHDT and CDR2 is YYEEEE in the germline V gene.

This clonotype was counted ten times or more. The chain joins TRBV10-3 to TRBJ2-3; TRBD2 is a possible D gene (6 bases). Germline lookup yields CDR1 ENHRY and CDR2 SYGVKD. Trimming took off 6 bases at V and 2 bases at J, with 9 bases between the two ends. The CDR3 consists of 13 residues. The CDR3 loop is CAIRGTYTDTQYF. The CDR3 bases are TGTGCCATCAGAGGGACTTACACAGATACGCAGTATTTT.

V usage is TRBV29-1 and J usage is TRBJ1-1; D is unclear. The CDR3 contains 13 residues. Germline CDR1 is SQVTM and CDR2 is ANQGSEA. The V gene lost 7 bases and the J gene lost 4 bases, with 16 bases spanning the gap. For the CDR3, the DNA is TGCAGCGCTCAGAGCCTGAAGATCACTGAAGCTTTCTTT. Translating gives CSAQSLKITEAFF.

For this clonotype: It may be a read error: a sequence one base away is much more abundant. This rearrangement joins TRBV6-2 or TRBV6-3 to TRBJ2-1, with TRBD2 identical over 8 bases. Germline V CDR1 and CDR2: MNHEY, SVGEGT. J was trimmed by 6 bases and V by 6 bases; bases with no gene match: 13. This CDR3 spans 16 amino acids. The DNA of the CDR3 is TGTGCCAGCAGGTTCCAAGCGGGACTAGGAGGCAATGAGCAGTTCTTC. Translation: CASRFQAGLGGNEQFF.

With regard to this clonotype: This may arise from a read error, as a much more abundant clone is one base away. The chain links TRBV6-6 to TRBJ2-2; TRBD1 agrees at 10 bases. CDR1 and CDR2 from the germline V gene are MNHNY and SVGAGI (reference sequence). There are 14 residues in the CDR3. The V and J ends lost 4 bases and 7 bases, in that order; junction bases with no gene match: 3. The CDR3 sequence: CASSWDRGSGELFF. Written as DNA, the CDR3 is TGTGCCAGCAGTTGGGACAGGGGAAGCGGGGAGCTGTTTTTT.